A selection of T cell receptor beta chains follows, all from one sample in a study of radiotherapy plus CTLA-4 blockade in lung cancer. Sequencing used immunoSEQ multiplex PCR; TCRdb keeps in-frame clones, though not all of them. The table has about 98,000 clones, around 88% seen once; the top ten hold approximately 4.9%. This specimen consisted of peripheral blood, obtained from a patient treated with radiotherapy plus ipilimumab. Receptors originate from a human donor with non-small cell lung cancer that progressed on radiotherapy plus ipilimumab. Each CDR3 is given with its conserved first and last residue. The D gene is left open where the match is weak. Clone size is stated in some rows and not others, as once, few, many or a class when expanded.

abundance	v_gene	j_gene	d_gene	CDR3aa	CDR3nt
.	TRBV27	TRBJ1-2	TRBD1	CASSPTGEGYYGYTF	TGTGCCAGCAGTCCCACAGGGGAGGGTTACTATGGCTACACCTTC
.	TRBV7-2	TRBJ1-4	.	CASSLLVDRLGANEKLFF	TGTGCCAGCAGCCTACTCGTTGACAGACTCGGGGCTAATGAAAAACTGTTTTTT
.	TRBV12-5	TRBJ2-7	TRBD2	CASGRSGSGGEQYF	TGTGCTAGTGGTCGTAGCGGGAGCGGGGGCGAGCAGTACTTC
.	TRBV7-7	TRBJ2-3	TRBD2	CASTLGAGDNTDTQYF	TGTGCTAGCACCCTAGGGGCGGGAGATAACACAGATACGCAGTATTTT
.	TRBV5-5	TRBJ2-1	.	CASSLLVNEQFF	TGTGCCAGCAGTCTACTAGTGAATGAGCAGTTCTTC
.	TRBV11-3	TRBJ2-7	.	CASSPRSRLVYEQYF	TGTGCCAGCAGCCCCAGGAGCCGCCTAGTTTACGAGCAGTACTTC
.	TRBV5-1	TRBJ2-7	.	CASSLGFLGTYEQYF	TGCGCCAGCAGCTTGGGGTTCTTGGGTACTTACGAGCAGTACTTC
.	TRBV5-1	TRBJ2-1	.	CASSLTGNEQFF	TGCGCCAGCAGCTTAACGGGGAATGAGCAGTTCTTC
.	TRBV6-5	TRBJ2-1	.	CASRPTGLRYNEQFF	TGTGCCAGCAGGCCTACGGGACTCCGATACAATGAGCAGTTCTTC
.	TRBV28	TRBJ2-7	TRBD2	CASSSSRTGWSTSGSPYEQYF	TGTGCCAGCAGTTCCTCCCGTACAGGGTGGTCTACTAGCGGGAGTCCCTACGAGCAGTACTTC
.	TRBV2	TRBJ2-7	TRBD2	CAISGEGYEQYF	TGTGCCATTTCGGGGGAGGGTTACGAGCAGTACTTC
.	TRBV25-1	TRBJ2-2	.	CASSSNTGELFF	TGTGCCAGCAGTTCGAACACCGGGGAGCTGTTTTTT
.	TRBV6-6	TRBJ1-1	TRBD1	CASRRDRGSDTEAFF	TGTGCCAGCAGACGGGACAGGGGTAGCGACACTGAAGCTTTCTTT
once	TRBV27	TRBJ2-1	.	CASRKSSYNEQFF	TGTGCCAGCAGGAAGAGCTCCTACAATGAGCAGTTCTTC
.	TRBV7-2	TRBJ2-1	.	CASSTSGGYFSGWQFF	TGTGCCAGCAGCACATCGGGCGGGTATTTTTCAGGTTGGCAGTTCTTC
.	TRBV6-5	TRBJ2-7	TRBD1	CASSVRDRILYEQYF	TGTGCCAGCAGTGTCCGGGACAGGATTCTCTACGAGCAGTACTTC
.	TRBV5-1	TRBJ1-3	.	CASRPASGNTIYF	TGCGCCAGCAGACCCGCCTCTGGAAACACCATATATTTT
.	TRBV2	TRBJ2-7	.	CASSEIFYSYEQYF	TGTGCCAGCAGTGAAATCTTTTACTCCTACGAGCAGTACTTC
.	TRBV10-1	TRBJ2-7	.	CASSEPVLYEQYF	TGCGCCAGCAGTGAGCCTGTCCTATACGAGCAGTACTTC
.	TRBV2	TRBJ2-3	TRBD2	CASKVGRSADTQYF	TGTGCCAGCAAGGTCGGGAGGTCGGCAGATACGCAGTATTTT
.	TRBV11-2	TRBJ2-7	.	CASSLVGHPYEQYF	TGTGCCAGCAGCTTAGTAGGGCACCCCTACGAGCAGTACTTC
.	TRBV11-3	TRBJ2-2	.	CASSPETANTGELFF	TGTGCCAGCAGCCCTGAGACAGCGAACACCGGGGAGCTGTTTTTT
.	TRBV6-6	TRBJ2-4	.	CASSRVGPAGNIQYF	TGTGCCAGCAGCCGGGTGGGTCCGGCGGGCAACATTCAGTACTTC
.	TRBV27	TRBJ1-2	TRBD1	CASKPMTGGNYGYTF	TGTGCCAGCAAACCAATGACAGGGGGGAACTATGGCTACACCTTC
.	TRBV18	TRBJ1-1	.	CASSPQSTEAFF	TGTGCCAGCTCACCACAGAGCACTGAAGCTTTCTTT
.	TRBV30	TRBJ1-1	.	CAWSDQPNTEAFF	TGTGCCTGGAGTGACCAACCTAACACTGAAGCTTTCTTT
once	TRBV7-2	TRBJ1-1	.	CASSFGGRGAFF	TGTGCCAGCAGCTTTGGGGGGAGGGGAGCTTTCTTT
.	TRBV2	TRBJ2-7	.	CASSVLYEQYF	TGTGCCAGCAGTGTTCTGTACGAGCAGTACTTC
once	TRBV6-7	TRBJ1-4	.	CASSYTGREKLFF	TGTGCCAGCAGTTACACGGGGCGTGAAAAACTGTTTTTT
.	TRBV5-1	TRBJ2-7	TRBD1	CASSSTGGFGYEQYF	TGCGCCAGCAGCTCTACAGGGGGCTTTGGTTACGAGCAGTACTTC
once	TRBV11-2	TRBJ2-1	.	CASSPLGGNNNEQFF	TGTGCCAGCAGCCCACTTGGCGGGAATAACAATGAGCAGTTCTTC
.	TRBV5-1	TRBJ2-3	.	CASANLGADTQYF	TGCGCCAGCGCCAACCTTGGTGCAGATACGCAGTATTTT
once	TRBV19	TRBJ1-5	.	CASQGLSNQPQHF	TGTGCCTCACAGGGTCTTAGCAATCAGCCCCAGCATTTT
.	TRBV30	TRBJ2-5	.	CAWSDRRGRETQYF	TGTGCCTGGAGTGATCGCAGGGGAAGGGAGACCCAGTACTTC
.	TRBV12-5	TRBJ2-2	.	CASGLVLGTGELFF	TGTGCTAGTGGTTTGGTACTCGGCACCGGGGAGCTGTTTTTT
.	TRBV4-2	TRBJ2-1	TRBD2	CASSPSATSGIGYNEQFF	TGTGCCAGCAGCCCCTCAGCCACTAGCGGAATCGGATACAATGAGCAGTTCTTC